What follows describes a single T cell receptor beta chain. What antigen it recognizes has not been identified. Per-nucleotide qualities are absent, and no much larger clonotype sits a single base away. Reading the label with the study, this specimen's time point is: baseline before first vaccination. Samples from vaccinated people were obtained from the UK trials COV001 and COV002, which included a single-blind randomized controlled phase 2/3 trial of AZD1222 (ChAdOx1 nCoV-19) in healthy adults. Trial participant PBMC samples were collected at day 0 and day 28 after the second dose for TCRbeta chain sequencing. This sample stems from a study of T cell responses to AZD1222 COVID-19 vaccine (dated by TCRdb to the early 2020s). For the study in its entirety: AZD1222 recipients given second doses at about 4 weeks or at about 12 weeks were pooled, since spike-specific TCR depth and breadth were not found to differ between the two schedules. Trial participants were enrolled into age subgroups of 18-55, 56-69 and 70-plus years, which contained about 150, 27 and 61 TCR-sequenced participants, respectively. A total of just over 230 trial participants underwent TCR sequencing, of whom 200 to 220 had received two doses of AZD1222 and around 26 had received two doses of the MenACWY control vaccine.

General study outcomes and caveats: Reportedly, close to half of the unique spike-specific TCRs recognized epitopes lying outside the regions that are mutated in the B.1.351 and B.1.1.7 variants. Because no day 14 peak-response samples were available, the repertoires could be characterized only after the peak T cell response. In the small 56-69-year group, the increase in depth fell short of significance, most likely because of low power. Most participants were white British and females outnumbered males, and the authors suggested that clonal diversity may have been underestimated. After two AZD1222 doses, spike-specific TCR breadth and depth were significantly higher than at day 0 and than in MenACWY recipients. CD4 TCRs associated with the vaccine covered the entire spike protein, and the dominant responses were in regions 160-218 and 743-854. Conclusions about previously exposed vaccinees are limited because only 5 or 6 AZD1222 recipients were SARS-CoV-2 seropositive at baseline.

From the germline V gene, CDR1 is SQVTM and CDR2 is ANQGSEA. V was cut back by 3 bases and J by 1 base, leaving a gap of 12 bases between them. Measured from the cysteine to the phenylalanine, the CDR3 is 14 residues long. Only the CDR3 part of the read is kept: 42 bases, read in frame from the first base. The CDR3 regions of human TCRbeta chains were analyzed by immunosequencing. Regarding the original processing steps: Repertoire TCRs were matched against a reference library of SARS-CoV-2-specific TCRs generated with the MIRA antigen-specificity platform. Breadth was defined as the fraction of unique TCRs that were SARS-CoV-2-associated. Depth was defined as the fraction of total T cells that were SARS-CoV-2-associated. Using the MIRA data, each spike-specific TCR was mapped to the spike region that the TCR reacts to and placed in a CD4 or CD8 class. Log10-transformed breadth and depth values were compared by one-way ANOVA with Sidak's multiple comparisons tests. TCRdb carries this immuneACCESS record with in-frame sequences only. Its versions omit some clonotypes, under half of them owing to an unresolved V gene in the studies checked, with the rest unexplained. The D gene and trimming were derived from the DNA, and the V and J assignments and clone size from that table. Across this sample there are roughly 100,000 clones, with more than 75% seen only once. The ten largest clones represent about 17% of the sample.

The TCR was taken from an adult in good health. The source material was peripheral blood, sampled on day 0 of AZD1222 vaccination. The chain is encoded by TRBV29-1 joined to TRBJ1-1; the D gene assignment is ambiguous. Here the CDR3 is given as CSVEFVSRNTEAFF. The nucleotide sequence reads as follows: TGCAGCGTTGAGTTTGTTTCACGGAACACTGAAGCTTTCTTT.